Below, one TCR beta chain is given with its context. This table comes from immunoSEQ multiplex PCR, and its TCRdb copy is limited to in-frame clones, with some not included. The repertoire holds about 110,000 clones, about three quarters seen once, with 19% in the top ten. This entry belongs to a study of blood T cell repertoires in COVID-19. Germline V lookup: CDR1 SEHNR, CDR2 FQNEAQ (reference sequence). The CDR3 covers 14 residues. V gave up 5 bases and J gave up 4 bases, with 11 bases separating them. The receptor comes from a woman in her 70s with acute or convalescent COVID-19. Specimen: peripheral blood. This sequence joins TRBV7-9 and TRBJ1-4; D perhaps matches TRBD1 (6 bases). The CDR3 coding sequence is TGTGCCAGCAGCATACGGACAGTTAATGAAAAACTGTTTTTT. It yields the protein CASSIRTVNEKLFF.